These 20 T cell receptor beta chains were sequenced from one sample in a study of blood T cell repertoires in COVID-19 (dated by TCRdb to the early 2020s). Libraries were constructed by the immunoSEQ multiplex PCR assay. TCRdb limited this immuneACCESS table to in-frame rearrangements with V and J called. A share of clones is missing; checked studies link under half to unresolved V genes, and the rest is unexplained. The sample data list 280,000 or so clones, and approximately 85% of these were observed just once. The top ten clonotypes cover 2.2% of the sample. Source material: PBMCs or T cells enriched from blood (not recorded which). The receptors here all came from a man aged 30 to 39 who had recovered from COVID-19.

The CDR3 bases are TGTGCCACCAGCAGAGTGTCAGAAGAGACCCAGTACTTC. Its translation is CATSRVSEETQYF. The chain recombines TRBV15 with TRBJ2-5; D is ambiguous. CDR1 is LNHNV and CDR2 is YYDKDF in the germline V gene (reference sequence). Trimming pared 1 base from V and 3 bases from J, leaving 6 bases between. The CDR3 has 13 amino acids.

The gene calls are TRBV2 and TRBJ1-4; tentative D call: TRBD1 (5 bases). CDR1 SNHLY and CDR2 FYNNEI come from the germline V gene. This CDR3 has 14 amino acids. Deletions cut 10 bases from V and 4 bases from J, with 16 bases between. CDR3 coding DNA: TGTGCCACCCGAGAAAAGGGGTTTAATGAAAAACTGTTTTTT. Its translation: CATREKGFNEKLFF.

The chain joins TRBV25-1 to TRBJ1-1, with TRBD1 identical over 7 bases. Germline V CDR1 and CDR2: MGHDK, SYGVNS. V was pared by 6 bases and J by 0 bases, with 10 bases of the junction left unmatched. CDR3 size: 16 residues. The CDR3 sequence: CASRASRTGLNTEAFF. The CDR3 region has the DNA TGTGCCAGCAGAGCCTCGAGGACAGGACTGAACACTGAAGCTTTCTTT.

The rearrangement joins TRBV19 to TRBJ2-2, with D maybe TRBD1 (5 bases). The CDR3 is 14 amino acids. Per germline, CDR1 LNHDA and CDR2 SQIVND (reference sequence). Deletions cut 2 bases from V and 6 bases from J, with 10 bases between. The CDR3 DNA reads TGTGCCAGTAGTATATGGGGCAAGGCCGGGGAGCTGTTTTTT. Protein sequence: CASSIWGKAGELFF. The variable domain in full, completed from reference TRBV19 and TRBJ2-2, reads DGGITQSPKYLFRKEGQNVTLSCEQNLNHDAMYWYRQDPGQGLRLIYYSQIVNDFQKGDIAEGYSVSREKKESFPLTVTSAQKNPTAFYLCASSIWGKAGELFFGEGSRLTVL.

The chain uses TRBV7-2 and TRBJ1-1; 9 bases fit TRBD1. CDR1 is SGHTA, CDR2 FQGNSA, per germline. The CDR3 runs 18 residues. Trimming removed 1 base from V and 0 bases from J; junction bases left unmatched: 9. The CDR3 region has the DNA TGTGCCAGCAGCTTAGGGTCTTCCGGGACAGGGTTGAACACTGAAGCTTTCTTT. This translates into CASSLGSSGTGLNTEAFF.

The DNA for the CDR3 is TGTGCCAGCAGCGGAGTGGGGGGAGCGAACACTGAAGCTTTCTTT. Protein: CASSGVGGANTEAFF. This rearrangement joins TRBV9 to TRBJ1-1; a weak D match, TRBD1 (5 bases). The V and J ends lost 3 bases and 1 base respectively, with 13 bases between them. There are 15 residues in the CDR3. Per the germline V gene, CDR1 is SGDLS and CDR2 is YYNGEE. Drawing the rest from reference TRBV9 and TRBJ1-1, the complete variable domain is DSGVTQTPKHLITATGQRVTLRCSPRSGDLSVYWYQQSLDQGLQFLIQYYNGEERAKGNILERFSAQQFPDLHSELNLSSLELGDSALYFCASSGVGGANTEAFFGQGTRLTVV.

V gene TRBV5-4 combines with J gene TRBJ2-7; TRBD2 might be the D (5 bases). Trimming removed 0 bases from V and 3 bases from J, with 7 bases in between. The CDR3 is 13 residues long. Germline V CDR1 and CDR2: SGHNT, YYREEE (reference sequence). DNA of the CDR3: TGTGCCAGCAGCTTGGCCGGGGTCTACGAGCAGTACTTC. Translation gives CASSLAGVYEQYF.

The CDR3 DNA is TGTGCCAGCAGCGTCGGGGTCTCTGGAAACACCATATATTTT. As protein: CASSVGVSGNTIYF. The chain combines TRBV9 with TRBJ1-3; D is unclear. The CDR3 extends over 14 amino acids. CDR1 and CDR2 (germline): SGDLS, YYNGEE. The V gene lost 2 bases and the J gene lost 0 bases, with 6 bases spanning the gap.

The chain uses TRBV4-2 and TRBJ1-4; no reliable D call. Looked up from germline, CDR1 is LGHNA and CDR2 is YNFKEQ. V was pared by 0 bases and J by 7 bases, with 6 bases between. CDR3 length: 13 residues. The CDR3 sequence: CASSQDSGEKLFF. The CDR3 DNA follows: TGTGCCAGCAGCCAAGATTCCGGTGAAAAACTGTTTTTT.

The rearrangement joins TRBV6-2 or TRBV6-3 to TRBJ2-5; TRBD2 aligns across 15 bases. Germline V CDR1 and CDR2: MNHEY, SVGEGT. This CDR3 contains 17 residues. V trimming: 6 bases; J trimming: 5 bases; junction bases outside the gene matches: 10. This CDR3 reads CASSMGLAGGLRETQYF. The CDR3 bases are TGTGCCAGCAGCATGGGACTAGCGGGGGGCCTCCGGGAGACCCAGTACTTC.

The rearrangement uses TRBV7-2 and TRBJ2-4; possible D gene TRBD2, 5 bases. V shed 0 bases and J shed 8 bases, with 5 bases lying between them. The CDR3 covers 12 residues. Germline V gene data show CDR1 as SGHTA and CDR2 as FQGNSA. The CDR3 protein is CASSLARDIQYF. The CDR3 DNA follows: TGTGCCAGCAGCTTAGCGAGGGACATTCAGTACTTC.

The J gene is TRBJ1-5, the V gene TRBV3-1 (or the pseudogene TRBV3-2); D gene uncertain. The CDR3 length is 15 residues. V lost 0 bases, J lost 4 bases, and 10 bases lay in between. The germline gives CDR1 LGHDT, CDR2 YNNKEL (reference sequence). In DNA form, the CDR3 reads TGTGCCAGCAGCCAAGACGCAGCGCGTAATCAGCCCCAGCATTTT. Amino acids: CASSQDAARNQPQHF.

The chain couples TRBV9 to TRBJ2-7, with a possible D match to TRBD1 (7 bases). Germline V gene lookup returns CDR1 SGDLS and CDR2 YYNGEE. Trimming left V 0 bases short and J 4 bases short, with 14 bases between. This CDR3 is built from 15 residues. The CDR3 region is CASSVGGDRIYEQYF. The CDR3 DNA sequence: TGTGCCAGCAGCGTAGGCGGGGACAGAATTTACGAGCAGTACTTC.

The CDR3 protein is CASSVDGGTSIYEQYF. CDR3 DNA: TGTGCCAGCAGCGTAGACGGGGGGACGTCAATATACGAGCAGTACTTC. The chain joins TRBV9 to TRBJ2-7; 7 bases agree with TRBD2. The CDR3 length is 16 residues. Trimming at V came to 0 bases and at J to 4 bases, leaving 10 bases not matched to a gene. Germline V gene data show CDR1 as SGDLS and CDR2 as YYNGEE. Full variable domain (remainder filled in from reference TRBV9 and TRBJ2-7): DSGVTQTPKHLITATGQRVTLRCSPRSGDLSVYWYQQSLDQGLQFLIQYYNGEERAKGNILERFSAQQFPDLHSELNLSSLELGDSALYFCASSVDGGTSIYEQYFGPGTRLTVT.

For the CDR3, the DNA is TGTGCCATCAGTGACTCGACAGGGGTGGGTGGAAATGAGCAGTTCTTC. Translation gives CAISDSTGVGGNEQFF. V gene TRBV10-3 combines with J gene TRBJ2-1, with 8 positions matching TRBD1. Germline assignment: CDR1 ENHRY and CDR2 SYGVKD. V was clipped by 3 bases and J by 7 bases; unmatched bases: 11. This CDR3 comprises 16 residues.

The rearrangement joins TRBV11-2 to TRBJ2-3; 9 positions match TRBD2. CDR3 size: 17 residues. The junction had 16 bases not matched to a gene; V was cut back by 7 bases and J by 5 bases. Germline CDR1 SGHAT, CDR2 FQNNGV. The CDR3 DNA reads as TGTGCCAGCACCTTGGGGCGCGGGGGGGACCTTGGAGATACGCAGTATTTT. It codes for CASTLGRGGDLGDTQYF.

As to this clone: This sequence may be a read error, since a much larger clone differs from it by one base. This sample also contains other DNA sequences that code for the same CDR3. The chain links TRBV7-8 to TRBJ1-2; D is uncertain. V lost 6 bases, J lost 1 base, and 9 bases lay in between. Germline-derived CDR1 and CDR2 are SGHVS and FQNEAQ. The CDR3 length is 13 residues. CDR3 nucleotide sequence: TGTGCCAGCAGAGCAGGCCGTAACTATGGCTACACCTTC. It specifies CASRAGRNYGYTF.

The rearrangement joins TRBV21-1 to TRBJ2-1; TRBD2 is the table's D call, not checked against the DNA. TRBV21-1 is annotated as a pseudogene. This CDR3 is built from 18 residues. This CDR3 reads CASSKVSGLAHSYNEQFF. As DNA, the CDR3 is TGTGCCAGCAGCAAAGTTAGCGGTCTAGCGCACTCCTACAATGAGCAGTTCTTC.

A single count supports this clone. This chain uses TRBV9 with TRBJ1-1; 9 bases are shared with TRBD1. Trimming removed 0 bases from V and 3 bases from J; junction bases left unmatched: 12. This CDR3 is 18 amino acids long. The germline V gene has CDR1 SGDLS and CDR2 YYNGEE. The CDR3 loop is CASSVGSGTGIFYTEAFF. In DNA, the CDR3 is TGTGCCAGCAGCGTAGGCTCAGGGACAGGGATCTTCTACACTGAAGCTTTCTTT.

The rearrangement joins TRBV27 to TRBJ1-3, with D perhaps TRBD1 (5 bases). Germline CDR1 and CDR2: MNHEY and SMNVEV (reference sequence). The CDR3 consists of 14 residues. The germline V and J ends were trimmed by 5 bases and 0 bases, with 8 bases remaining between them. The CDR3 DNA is TGTGCCAGCAGTCCAAGGGGCTCTGGAAACACCATATATTTT. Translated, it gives CASSPRGSGNTIYF.